These 24 T cell receptor beta chains came from one sample sequenced in a study of blood T cells in healthy people across ages. A second about 7 to 12 cycle PCR used barcoded and J-beta primers. TCRdb re-derived calls from the 5' RACE reads in MiXCR, one entry per CDR3 protein. Here the sample spans under 800,000 distinct CDR3 sequences, approximately 21% being singletons. Sequencing was carried out using blood. The receptor source for this set is a man between 65 and 85 years old in good health.

There are a few counts of this clonotype. The CDR3 here is CASRPRGSPFQETQYF. The CDR3 region has the DNA TGTGCCAGCAGACCACGAGGGAGTCCGTTCCAAGAGACCCAGTACTTC. The rearrangement uses TRBV7-2 and TRBJ2-5, with a possible D match to TRBD2 (5 bases). Germline V gene lookup returns CDR1 SGHTA and CDR2 FQGNSA. Trimming took 6 bases from V and 1 from J, leaving 18 bases between them. The length of the CDR3 is 16 residues.

This clonotype occurred a few times. The chain couples TRBV9 to TRBJ2-7; TRBD2 matches 7 bases. The CDR3 is made up of 15 amino acids. V gave up 0 bases and J gave up 0 bases; unmatched junction bases: 3. Germline CDR1 and CDR2: SGDLS and YYNGEE. CDR3 nucleotide sequence: TGTGCCAGCAGCGTAGGTCTAGCGGACTCCTACGAGCAGTACTTC. Translation: CASSVGLADSYEQYF. The full variable domain, completed using reference TRBV9 and TRBJ2-7, is DSGVTQTPKHLITATGQRVTLRCSPRSGDLSVYWYQQSLDQGLQFLIQYYNGEERAKGNILERFSAQQFPDLHSELNLSSLELGDSALYFCASSVGLADSYEQYFGPGTRLTVT.

This clonotype was detected a few times. The junction departs from germline at one end; a sequencing error may be responsible. The rearrangement links TRBV19 to TRBJ2-5; TRBD2 matches 8 bases. The CDR3 is 14 amino acids. Germline loops: CDR1 LNHDA, CDR2 SQIVND (reference sequence). The CDR3 sequence: CASSPAGVVNEQLF. CDR3 in DNA: TGTGCCAGTAGTCCAGCGGGAGTGGTCAATGAGCAGCTCTTC.

Only a few counts were recorded for this clonotype. The chain recombines TRBV9 with TRBJ2-1; D may match TRBD1 or TRBD2 (5 bases each). The V end was cut by 0 bases, the J end by 8 bases, with 15 bases between. Germline-derived CDR1 and CDR2 are SGDLS and YYNGEE. This CDR3 spans 15 amino acids. The CDR3 nucleotides are TGTGCCAGCAGCGTAGAAGCGACGAGGGGCGATGAGCAGTTCTTC. Translated: CASSVEATRGDEQFF.

The chain has TRBV5-1 and TRBJ2-1; 7 nucleotides line up with TRBD2. Trimming at V came to 0 bases and at J to 8 bases, leaving 11 bases not matched to a gene. In germline, CDR1 is SGHRS, CDR2 YFSETQ. This CDR3 is built from 16 residues. The CDR3 sequence is CASSLGLAGVTDEQFF. The CDR3 bases are TGCGCCAGCAGCTTGGGACTGGCGGGAGTCACGGATGAGCAGTTCTTC.

This clonotype was observed a few times. The chain recombines TRBV20-1 with TRBJ2-7; 13 bases are a match to TRBD2. This CDR3 is built from 17 residues. Trimming removed 1 base from V and 2 bases from J; junction bases left unmatched: 8. From germline, CDR1 is DFQATT and CDR2 SNEGSKA (reference sequence). The CDR3 loop is CSARVLAGGRIPYEQYF. The CDR3 coding sequence is TGCAGTGCTAGAGTACTAGCGGGAGGGCGAATCCCCTACGAGCAGTACTTC.

The CDR3 nucleotides read TGTGCCAGCAGCCACGGAGGGGTAAGAGCCAAAAACATTCAGTACTTC. Translating it yields CASSHGGVRAKNIQYF. The V gene is TRBV3-1, the J gene TRBJ2-4, with TRBD2 as a possible D gene (6 bases). This CDR3 spans 16 amino acids. Germline V gene lookup returns CDR1 LGHDT and CDR2 YNNKEL (reference sequence). Trimming took 3 bases from V and 0 from J, leaving 12 bases between them.

The DNA for the CDR3 is TGCGCCAGCCGACAGGGTACGGGCCAAGAGACCCAGTACTTC. Its translation is CASRQGTGQETQYF. This rearrangement joins TRBV5-1 to TRBJ2-5, with 7 bases aligning to TRBD1. J gave up 1 base and V 7 bases, and 7 bases lay outside the gene matches. The germline CDR1 and CDR2 sequences are SGHRS and YFSETQ. The length of the CDR3 is 14 residues. Variable domain in full (rest from reference TRBV5-1 and TRBJ2-5): KAGVTQTPRYLIKTRGQQVTLSCSPISGHRSVSWYQQTPGQGLQFLFEYFSETQRNKGNFPGRFSGRQFSNSRSEMNVSTLELGDSALYLCASRQGTGQETQYFGPGTRLLVL.

V gene TRBV20-1 combines with J gene TRBJ2-3; 8 bases map to TRBD2. Trimming at V came to 5 bases and at J to 0 bases, leaving 10 bases not matched to a gene. The CDR3 runs to 16 residues. Germline assignment: CDR1 DFQATT and CDR2 SNEGSKA (reference sequence). CDR3 nucleotide sequence: TGCAGTGCTCAGGTCTATTCTAGCGGGAGCACAGATACGCAGTATTTT. Its translation: CSAQVYSSGSTDTQYF.

There are a few counts of this clonotype. The chain uses TRBV20-1 and TRBJ1-4, with D maybe TRBD1 (6 bases). Trimming took off 6 bases at V and 0 bases at J, with 17 bases between the two ends. The germline gives CDR1 DFQATT, CDR2 SNEGSKA (reference sequence). The CDR3 is 16 amino acids. The CDR3 DNA reads as TGCAGTGCCCCTGAGGGGGGATCTGCAACTAATGAAAAACTGTTTTTT. Its protein product is CSAPEGGSATNEKLFF.

This clonotype was detected a few times. One junction end disagrees with the germline gene, perhaps due to a read error. This chain uses TRBV5-1 with TRBJ2-2, with TRBD2 identical over 8 bases. This CDR3 region has 17 residues. The V gene's germline CDR1 is SGHRS and CDR2 YFSETQ. CDR3 in DNA: TGCGCCAGCAGCTCAGCTAGCGGGTCTGCGAACACCGGGGGGCTGTTTTTT. Translating gives CASSSASGSANTGGLFF.

This clonotype was recorded only once. A much larger clone sits a single nucleotide away, making a read error possible. The chain couples TRBV29-1 to TRBJ2-7; 7 nucleotides align to TRBD1. The V and J ends lost 7 bases and 6 bases, in that order; junction bases with no gene match: 12. CDR3 length: 13 residues. Germline loops: CDR1 SQVTM, CDR2 ANQGSEA. The CDR3 DNA is TGCAGCGCACTACAGGGGTCAGGGTGCGAGCAGTACTTC. Protein: CSALQGSGCEQYF.

This clonotype was seen only a few times. The CDR3 DNA sequence: TGTGCCAGCAGCGAACAGGGGAATCAGCCCCAGCATTTT. It is translated as CASSEQGNQPQHF. The V call is TRBV9, the J call TRBJ1-5; 7 bases agree with TRBD1. V lost 3 bases and J lost 4; bases outside the gene matches: 1. The CDR3 length is 13 residues. CDR1 is SGDLS and CDR2 is YYNGEE in the germline V gene.

This chain links TRBV21-1 with TRBJ2-5; TRBD1 is the table's D call, not checked against the DNA. TRBV21-1 is shown as a pseudogene. The CDR3 runs 17 residues. This chain's CDR3 is CASSKWHNSDSQETQYF. For the CDR3, the DNA is TGTGCCAGCAGCAAATGGCATAACAGCGACAGCCAAGAGACCCAGTACTTC.

The chain links TRBV25-1 to TRBJ2-5, with 12 bases matching TRBD1. With 6 bases clipped from V and 5 bases from J, the junction kept 4 bases outside the gene matches. CDR1 MGHDK and CDR2 SYGVNS come from the germline V gene. This CDR3 comprises 14 residues. The CDR3 DNA is TGTGCCAGCAGAGGGACAGGGGGCGATGAGACCCAGTACTTC. As protein: CASRGTGGDETQYF.

The genes are TRBV20-1 and TRBJ2-5, with D possibly TRBD2 on 6 matching bases. The assigned J gene may be wrong: the sequence end matches TRBJ2-1 better. The CDR3 has 13 amino acids. Germline V gene lookup returns CDR1 DFQATT and CDR2 SNEGSKA (reference sequence). The CDR3: CSASGGDYNEQFF. Here the CDR3 DNA reads TGCAGTGCTAGTGGCGGGGACTACAATGAGCAGTTCTTC.

J is TRBJ1-2 and V is TRBV27, with unresolved D. From germline, CDR1 is MNHEY and CDR2 SMNVEV (reference sequence). The CDR3 is made up of 13 amino acids. Between the trimmed V and J ends, which lost 6 bases and 2 bases, there was a span of 10 bases. CDR3 DNA: TGTGCCAGCAGCACGTCCTTGAACTATGGCTACACCTTC. Its translation is CASSTSLNYGYTF.

The CDR3 here is CSAPNPGLAGGAQFF. The CDR3 bases are TGCAGTGCTCCGAACCCGGGACTAGCAGGGGGTGCGCAGTTCTTC. This chain uses TRBV20-1 with TRBJ2-5; 9 bases line up with TRBD2. The J call may be incorrect, as the DNA end agrees better with TRBJ2-1. The CDR3 runs 15 residues. From germline, CDR1 is DFQATT and CDR2 SNEGSKA (reference sequence).

The rearrangement uses TRBV20-1 and TRBJ2-5; 7 positions match TRBD2. The last part of the DNA fits TRBJ2-1 better; the J call may be wrong. Per the germline V gene, CDR1 is DFQATT and CDR2 is SNEGSKA (reference sequence). This CDR3 is built from 16 residues. CDR3 DNA: TGCAGTGCTAGAGATCCTGGCAGCGGGGCTTACAATGAGCAGTTCTTC. Translated: CSARDPGSGAYNEQFF.

This chain links TRBV12-3 or TRBV12-4 with TRBJ1-4; 7 bases line up with TRBD1. The junction had 8 bases not matched to a gene; V was cut back by 6 bases and J by 7 bases. CDR3 length: 14 residues. The DNA for the CDR3 is TGTGCCAGCAGGGGAACAGGGGCGAGTGAAAAACTGTTTTTT. It translates to CASRGTGASEKLFF.

The CDR3 is CAISESLEAIAKNIQYF. CDR3 sequence (DNA): TGTGCCATCAGTGAGTCTTTGGAGGCAATAGCCAAAAACATTCAGTACTTC. V usage is TRBV10-3 and J usage is TRBJ2-4; weak D call: TRBD2 (5 bases). The CDR3 is 17 amino acids. Germline CDR1 ENHRY, CDR2 SYGVKD. V was shortened by 0 bases and J by 0 bases, with 12 bases between the two germline ends.

This clonotype was observed a handful of times. V is TRBV7-8 and J is TRBJ2-4; 13 bases are a match to TRBD2. Trimming took 2 bases from V and 4 from J; bases not matched to a gene: 5. This CDR3 comprises 17 residues. Germline values: CDR1 SGHVS, CDR2 FQNEAQ. The CDR3 sequence is CASSLQGLAGVKNIQYF. The CDR3 region has the DNA TGTGCCAGCAGCTTACAAGGACTAGCGGGAGTTAAAAACATTCAGTACTTC.

This clonotype came up a few times. The J gene is TRBJ2-1, the V gene TRBV20-1; TRBD2 matches 7 bases. The germline V gene has CDR1 DFQATT and CDR2 SNEGSKA (reference sequence). Trimming at V came to 5 bases and at J to 6 bases, leaving 7 bases not matched to a gene. The CDR3 spans 13 residues. The CDR3 bases are TGCAGTGCTGTGGCGGGAGATACCAATGAGCAGTTCTTC. Translating gives CSAVAGDTNEQFF.

This clonotype was seen ten or more times. V usage is TRBV20-1 and J usage is TRBJ1-6, with 8 nucleotides matching TRBD1. Germline CDR1 and CDR2: DFQATT and SNEGSKA (reference sequence). J was trimmed by 6 bases and V by 5 bases; bases with no gene match: 12. This CDR3 comprises 16 residues. The CDR3 sequence is CSAPPSDREFNSPLHF. Written as DNA, the CDR3 is TGCAGTGCTCCCCCTTCGGACAGGGAGTTTAATTCACCCCTCCACTTT.